The 5 T cell receptor beta chains listed next were all sequenced from one sample in a study of cytomegalovirus exposure and HLA in healthy donors. Repertoires were generated with immunoSEQ multiplex PCR, while TCRdb's copy carries only in-frame clones and drops some. The data show about 200,000 clones, approximately 82% seen once. The sample comprised PBMCs. All receptors come from a woman under 40 in good health and CMV-seropositive.

The sample holds a few counts of this clone. This chain uses TRBV7-8 with TRBJ2-5; 7 bases match TRBD2. The CDR3 is 14 amino acids. In germline, CDR1 is SGHVS, CDR2 FQNEAQ. With V trimmed by 3 bases and J by 5 bases, 6 bases remained unmatched. CDR3 amino acids: CASSLGTIAETQYF. As DNA, the CDR3 is TGTGCCAGCAGCTTGGGGACTATAGCCGAGACCCAGTACTTC.

This chain connects TRBV7-9 to TRBJ2-5; D is possibly TRBD2 (5 bases). V was clipped by 2 bases and J by 2 bases, with 6 bases between them. Germline assignment: CDR1 SEHNR and CDR2 FQNEAQ (reference sequence). The CDR3 extends over 13 amino acids. CDR3 nucleotides: TGTGCCAGCAGCTTAAGAGGGCAAGAGACCCAGTACTTC. As protein: CASSLRGQETQYF.

The gene calls are TRBV6-1 and TRBJ2-7; D is possibly TRBD2 (6 bases). CDR1 is MNHNS and CDR2 is SASEGT in the germline V gene. CDR3 length equals 17 residues. Trimming took 0 bases from V and 3 from J, leaving 18 bases between them. Here the CDR3 reads CASSEARRVDWLYEQYF. Here the CDR3 DNA reads TGTGCCAGCAGTGAAGCCCGGAGGGTGGACTGGCTCTACGAGCAGTACTTC.

The rearrangement links TRBV15 to TRBJ1-1; D unclear. The germline gives CDR1 LNHNV, CDR2 YYDKDF (reference sequence). The CDR3 has 13 residues. V was shortened by 0 bases and J by 11 bases, with 13 bases between the two germline ends. The CDR3 DNA sequence: TGTGCCACCAGCAGAGAAGGTTGGCGGCAGGCTTTCTTT. As protein: CATSREGWRQAFF.

The CDR3: CATGLGGYSNQPQHF. The CDR3 bases are TGTGCCACCGGCCTAGGTGGGTATAGCAATCAGCCCCAGCATTTT. The chain carries TRBV15 and TRBJ1-5; D gene ambiguous. V gave up 8 bases and J gave up 0 bases, with 14 bases separating them. The CDR3 extends over 15 amino acids. CDR1 and CDR2 from the germline V gene are LNHNV and YYDKDF (reference sequence).